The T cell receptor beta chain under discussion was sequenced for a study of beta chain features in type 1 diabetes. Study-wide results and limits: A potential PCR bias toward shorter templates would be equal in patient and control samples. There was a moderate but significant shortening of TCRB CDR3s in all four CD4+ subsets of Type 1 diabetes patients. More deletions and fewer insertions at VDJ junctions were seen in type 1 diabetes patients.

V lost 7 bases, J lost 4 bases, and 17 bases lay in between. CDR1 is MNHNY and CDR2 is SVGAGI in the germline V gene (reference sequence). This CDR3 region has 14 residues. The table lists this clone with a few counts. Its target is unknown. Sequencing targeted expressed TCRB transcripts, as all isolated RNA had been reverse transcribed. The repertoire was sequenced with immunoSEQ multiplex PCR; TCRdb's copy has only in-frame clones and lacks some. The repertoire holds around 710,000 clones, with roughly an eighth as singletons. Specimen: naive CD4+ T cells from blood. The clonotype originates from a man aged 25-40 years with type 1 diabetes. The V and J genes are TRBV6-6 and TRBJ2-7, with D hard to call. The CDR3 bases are TGTGCCAGCATCAAAGGTGAAGGGTCTTACGAGCAGTACTTC. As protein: CASIKGEGSYEQYF.